The clone carrying this T cell receptor (beta chain) has just a few counts. Antigen: not known. TCRdb independently ran MiXCR on the 5' RACE reads; one entry per CDR3 protein. The sample carries hundreds of thousands of distinct CDR3 sequences, less than 9.5% recorded once. This CDR3 has 15 residues. Germline-derived CDR1 and CDR2 are SGHRS and YFSETQ. V was pared by 9 bases and J by 0 bases, with 4 bases of the junction left unmatched. This sample was included in a study of T-cell memory formation after mild COVID-19. Overall study findings and caveats: Contracting clones, day 15 to 85, had balanced CD4/CD8, and later expanders favored CD4+. Cross-reactive memory apparently joined, as some responding clones appeared in pre-infection memory.

The chain combines TRBV5-1 with TRBJ2-3, with TRBD2 identical over 13 bases. This clonotype was obtained from a young man who had mild COVID-19 (a few samples of this study predate the infection). Cell type and time point are not known. Material for sequencing was PBMCs or a T cell subset sorted from them (not recorded which). In DNA, the CDR3 is TGCGCCACGGGACTAGCGGGGACCAGCACAGATACGCAGTATTTT. It encodes CATGLAGTSTDTQYF.